The 20 T cell receptor beta chains listed next were all sequenced from one sample in a study of tumor-infiltrating lymphocytes in localized non-small cell lung cancer. Sequenced by immunoSEQ multiplex PCR; TCRdb stores in-frame clones only, minus some. The sample has about 10,000 clones; approximately 72% are singletons. Sample: uninvolved lung tissue not adjacent to the tumor. The source is a human donor with non-small cell lung cancer.

By its share, this clone is medium-sized. The chain links TRBV6-5 to TRBJ2-1; D might be TRBD2 (5 bases). This CDR3 has 16 amino acids. Trimming took 0 bases from V and 2 from J, leaving 11 bases between them. Germline CDR1 reads MNHEY; CDR2 reads SVGAGI. The CDR3 loop is CASSYSSGEPYNEQFF. CDR3 bases: TGTGCCAGCAGTTACTCATCCGGGGAACCCTACAATGAGCAGTTCTTC.

The chain carries TRBV2 and TRBJ2-7, with D unresolved. The CDR3 loop spans 12 amino acids. Germline V gene lookup returns CDR1 SNHLY and CDR2 FYNNEI. V was shortened by 6 bases and J by 3 bases, with 9 bases between the two germline ends. CDR3 loop: CASSVKGYEQYF. The CDR3 bases are TGTGCCAGCAGCGTCAAGGGCTACGAGCAGTACTTC.

The gene calls are TRBV7-7 and TRBJ2-1; TRBD1 agrees at 12 bases. V lost 5 bases, J lost 9 bases, and 8 bases stayed unmatched. Looked up from germline, CDR1 is SSHAT and CDR2 is FNYEAQ (reference sequence). The CDR3 covers 15 residues. The CDR3 DNA reads TGTGCCAGCAGCCCCGGGACAGGGGGCGGAGGTGAGCAGTTCTTC. Protein product: CASSPGTGGGGEQFF. Combining the CDR3 with reference TRBV7-7 and TRBJ2-1 gives the whole variable domain GAGVSQSPRYKVTKRGQDVTLRCDPISSHATLYWYQQALGQGPEFLTYFNYEAQPDKSGLPSDRFSAERPEGSISTLTIQRTEQRDSAMYRCASSPGTGGGGEQFFGPGTRLTVL.

The V and J genes are TRBV27 and TRBJ2-7, with TRBD1 identical over 9 bases. The trim removed 8 bases at V and 1 base at J, leaving 9 bases unmatched. The CDR3 has 15 residues. In germline, CDR1 is MNHEY, CDR2 SMNVEV (reference sequence). CDR3 amino acids: CASGRGGTGSYEQYF. The DNA of the CDR3 is TGTGCCAGCGGGCGAGGTGGGACAGGGTCCTACGAGCAGTACTTC.

By proportion, this clone is medium-sized. The chain carries TRBV6-1 and TRBJ2-4, with D unclear. The CDR3 is 14 amino acids. Germline-derived CDR1 and CDR2 are MNHNS and SASEGT. The V gene lost 1 base and the J gene lost 0 bases, with 4 bases spanning the gap. The CDR3: CASSEGVAKNIQYF. CDR3 DNA: TGTGCCAGCAGTGAAGGGGTAGCCAAAAACATTCAGTACTTC.

The gene calls are TRBV21-1 and TRBJ1-6; TRBD1 is the table's D call and was not checked against the DNA. TRBV21-1 is assigned pseudogene status. This CDR3 region has 14 residues. The CDR3 DNA follows: TGTGCCAGCAGCAAAGAAGGGACAGGGGGAAGGCGCGGATTT. This sequence encodes CASSKEGTGGRRGF.

The chain uses TRBV5-1 and TRBJ1-1; TRBD1 is a possible D gene (6 bases). This CDR3 comprises 13 residues. Trimming took off 7 bases at V and 5 bases at J, with 15 bases between the two ends. Looked up from germline, CDR1 is SGHRS and CDR2 is YFSETQ. The CDR3 loop reads CASGRGYGTEAFF. The CDR3, as DNA: TGCGCCAGCGGGAGGGGGTACGGGACTGAAGCTTTCTTT.

The V gene is TRBV5-8, the J gene TRBJ1-3; a weak D match, TRBD1 (5 bases). The ends were cut back, 3 bases at V and 0 bases at J, with 16 bases in the middle. The germline CDR1 and CDR2 sequences are SGHTS and YDEGEE. This CDR3 region has 17 residues. CDR3 sequence (DNA): TGTGCCAGCAGCTCGCTAACTTCGGGACGCTCTGGAAACACCATATATTTT. Translation gives CASSSLTSGRSGNTIYF.

Sample share makes this clone medium-sized. The chain combines TRBV5-1 with TRBJ2-3; no reliable D call. The ends were cut back, 0 bases at V and 11 bases at J, with 7 bases in the middle. CDR1 and CDR2 from the germline V gene are SGHRS and YFSETQ. The CDR3 totals 11 residues. CDR3 in DNA: TGCGCCAGCAGCTTGGACCAAGAGCAGTATTTT. The encoded protein is CASSLDQEQYF.

The genes are TRBV29-1 and TRBJ2-3; D is possibly TRBD1 (6 bases). The CDR3 contains 16 residues. The germline V gene has CDR1 SQVTM and CDR2 ANQGSEA. V was shortened by 3 bases and J by 0 bases, with 16 bases between the two germline ends. CDR3 region: CSVDMGDTTSTDTQYF. CDR3 nucleotides: TGCAGCGTTGACATGGGGGACACCACTAGCACAGATACGCAGTATTTT.

The V gene is TRBV29-1, the J gene TRBJ2-1; 8 nucleotides line up with TRBD2. Germline V gene lookup returns CDR1 SQVTM and CDR2 ANQGSEA. V was clipped by 4 bases and J by 4 bases; unmatched bases: 9. This CDR3 region has 15 residues. This chain's CDR3 is CSVGAGGAGYNEQFF. The CDR3 DNA reads TGCAGCGTTGGGGCGGGAGGAGCGGGATACAATGAGCAGTTCTTC.

This rearrangement joins TRBV7-8 to TRBJ1-2, with TRBD1 matching over 7 bases. The CDR3 is 16 amino acids. Germline V gene sequence: CDR1 SGHVS, CDR2 FQNEAQ. The ends lost 0 bases at V and 0 bases at J; junction bases unmatched: 4. CDR3 DNA: TGTGCCAGCAGCTTAGCCCCCGGGACAGCTAACTATGGCTACACCTTC. Amino acid sequence: CASSLAPGTANYGYTF.

This chain uses TRBV4-3 with TRBJ1-2, with TRBD1 identical over 7 bases. Germline V gene data show CDR1 as LGHNA and CDR2 as YSLEER. V lost 0 bases, J lost 8 bases, and 15 bases stayed unmatched. The CDR3 is 17 residues long. In nucleotides, the CDR3 is TGCGCCAGCAGCCAAGATAGGGGCCTCAGACAGGGCTGGGGCTACACCTTC. It yields the protein CASSQDRGLRQGWGYTF.

The rearrangement joins TRBV29-1 to TRBJ2-7; the match to TRBD1 covers 7 bases. Looked up from germline, CDR1 is SQVTM and CDR2 is ANQGSEA. Unmatched junction bases numbered 6, after V lost 0 bases and J lost 1 base. The CDR3 spans 15 residues. The CDR3 sequence: CSVEDRRQGSYEQYF. In nucleotides, the CDR3 is TGCAGCGTTGAAGATCGACGACAGGGATCCTACGAGCAGTACTTC.

Notes on this clone: Its ends do not fully match the called genes, so a read error is possible. This chain connects TRBV20-1 to TRBJ2-7; 8 bases fit TRBD1. Germline CDR1 DFQATT, CDR2 SNEGSKA (reference sequence). This CDR3 region has 9 residues. The CDR3 loop reads CRLDPGGNF. As DNA, the CDR3 is TGCAGATTAGACCCAGGGGGCAACTTC.

The V and J genes are TRBV27 and TRBJ2-7, with D unresolved. V was clipped by 6 bases and J by 1 base, with 22 bases between them. Germline V gene sequence: CDR1 MNHEY, CDR2 SMNVEV (reference sequence). This CDR3 is built from 17 residues. CDR3 region: CASSHIYGDSYSYEQYF. CDR3 bases: TGTGCCAGCAGCCACATTTATGGAGACTCCTATTCCTACGAGCAGTACTTC.

The table lists this clone with a count of one. The chain is built from TRBV5-1 and TRBJ1-1; no reliable D call. The V end lost 4 bases, the J end lost 0 bases, and 7 bases lay between the germline ends. CDR3 length: 13 amino acids. CDR1 is SGHRS and CDR2 is YFSETQ in the germline V gene. CDR3 amino acids: CASSTGLNTEAFF. CDR3 DNA sequence: TGCGCCAGCAGCACGGGCCTGAACACTGAAGCTTTCTTT.

V gene TRBV7-2 combines with J gene TRBJ2-7, with D possibly being TRBD1 (6 bases). Trimming took 5 bases from V and 7 from J, leaving 15 bases between them. The CDR3 runs to 13 residues. Germline V lookup: CDR1 SGHTA, CDR2 FQGNSA. CDR3 residues: CASSREQGLEQYF. The CDR3 region has the DNA TGTGCCAGCAGCAGGGAACAGGGATTGGAGCAGTACTTC.

The V gene is TRBV28, the J gene TRBJ2-1; D tentatively fits TRBD1 or TRBD2 (7 bases each). This CDR3 has 13 amino acids. V lost 5 bases and J lost 6, with 11 bases in between. The V gene's germline CDR1 is MDHEN and CDR2 SYDVKM. The CDR3 region is CASSPGGGNEQFF. The CDR3 DNA reads TGTGCCAGCAGTCCAGGGGGGGGCAATGAGCAGTTCTTC.

The rearrangement links TRBV5-6 to TRBJ1-2, with TRBD1 matching over 7 bases. The CDR3 spans 13 residues. V lost 4 bases, J lost 4 bases, and 4 bases stayed unmatched. Looked up from germline, CDR1 is SGHDT and CDR2 is YYEEEE. The CDR3 region has the DNA TGTGCCAGCAGCCAGGACAGGAGCTATGGCTACACCTTC. Its translation: CASSQDRSYGYTF.